These 3 T cell receptor beta chains came from one sample sequenced in a study of T cells after yellow fever vaccination. TCRdb passed the 5' RACE reads through MiXCR, listing each CDR3 protein once. The data show 300,000 to 450,000 distinct CDR3 sequences, 7% to 9% seen once. The sample consisted of PBMCs, taken roughly 47 days after the first yellow fever vaccination. These receptors originate from a man aged 18-30 years who received the YFV17D yellow fever vaccine.

This clonotype occurred a few times. V usage is TRBV5-5 and J usage is TRBJ2-2; D not certain. The CDR3 length is 15 residues. CDR1 SGHKS and CDR2 YYEKEE come from the germline V gene (reference sequence). Trimming stripped 0 bases from V and 5 bases from J, with 11 bases between. The CDR3 DNA reads as TGTGCCAGCAGCTTGGATCAGAGGCGGACCGGGGAGCTGTTTTTT. This gives the protein CASSLDQRRTGELFF.

Points on this clonotype: This clone may be a read error of a much larger clone one base away. In DNA, the CDR3 is TGCAGTGCTCCCGACAGAAGGACCACATATACGCAGTATTTT. Its translation: CSAPDRRTTYTQYF. The chain uses TRBV20-1 and TRBJ2-3, with D tentatively TRBD1 (5 bases). This CDR3 contains 14 residues. The V gene's germline CDR1 is DFQATT and CDR2 SNEGSKA (reference sequence).

This clonotype was picked up a small number of times. This chain links TRBV4-2 with TRBJ1-1; no firm D call. The CDR3 runs to 13 residues. V was trimmed by 2 bases and J by 5 bases, leaving 9 bases between them. Germline CDR1 LGHNA, CDR2 YNFKEQ. In DNA, the CDR3 is TGTGCCAGCAGCCAATTGGGGTATACTGAAGCTTTCTTT. This sequence encodes CASSQLGYTEAFF.